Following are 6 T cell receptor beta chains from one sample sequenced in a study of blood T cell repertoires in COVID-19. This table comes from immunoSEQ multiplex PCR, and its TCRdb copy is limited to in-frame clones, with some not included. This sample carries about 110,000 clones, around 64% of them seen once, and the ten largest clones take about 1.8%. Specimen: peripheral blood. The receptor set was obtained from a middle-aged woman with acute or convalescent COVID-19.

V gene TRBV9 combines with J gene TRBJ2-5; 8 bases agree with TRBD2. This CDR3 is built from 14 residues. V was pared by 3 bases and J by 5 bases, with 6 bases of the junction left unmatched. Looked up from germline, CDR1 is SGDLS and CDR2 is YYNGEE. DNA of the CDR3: TGTGCCAGCAGCGACGGGGGGGCCTTCGAGACCCAGTACTTC. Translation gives CASSDGGAFETQYF.

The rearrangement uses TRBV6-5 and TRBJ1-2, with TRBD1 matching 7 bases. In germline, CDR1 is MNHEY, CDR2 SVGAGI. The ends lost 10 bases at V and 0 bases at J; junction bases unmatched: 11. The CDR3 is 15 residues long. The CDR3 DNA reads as TGTGCCACACGTCCGACAGGGACCTCTAACTATGGCTACACCTTC. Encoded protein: CATRPTGTSNYGYTF.

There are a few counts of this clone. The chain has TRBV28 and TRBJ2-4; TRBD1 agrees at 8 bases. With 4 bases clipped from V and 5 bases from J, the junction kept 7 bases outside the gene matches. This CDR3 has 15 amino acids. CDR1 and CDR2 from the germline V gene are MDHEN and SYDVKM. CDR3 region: CASSSTGVGQNIQYF. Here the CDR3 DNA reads TGTGCCAGCAGTTCGACAGGGGTTGGACAAAACATTCAGTACTTC. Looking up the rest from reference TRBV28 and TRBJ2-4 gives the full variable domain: DVKVTQSSRYLVKRTGEKVFLECVQDMDHENMFWYRQDPGLGLRLIYFSYDVKMKEKGDIPEGYSVSREKKERFSLILESASTNQTSMYLCASSSTGVGQNIQYFGAGTRLSVL.

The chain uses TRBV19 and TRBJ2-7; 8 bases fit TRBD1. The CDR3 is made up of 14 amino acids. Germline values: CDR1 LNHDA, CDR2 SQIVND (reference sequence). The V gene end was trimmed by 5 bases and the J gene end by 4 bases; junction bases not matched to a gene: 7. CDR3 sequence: CASSPQGAKYEQYF. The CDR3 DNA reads TGTGCCAGTAGTCCTCAGGGGGCGAAGTACGAGCAGTACTTC.

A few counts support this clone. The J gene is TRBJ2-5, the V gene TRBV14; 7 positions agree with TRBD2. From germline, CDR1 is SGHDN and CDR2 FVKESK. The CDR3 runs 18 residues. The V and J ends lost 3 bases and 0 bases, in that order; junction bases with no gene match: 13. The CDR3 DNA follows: TGTGCCAGCAGCCACCTCCTTTTAGGGCGGGGGTACCAAGAGACCCAGTACTTC. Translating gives CASSHLLLGRGYQETQYF.

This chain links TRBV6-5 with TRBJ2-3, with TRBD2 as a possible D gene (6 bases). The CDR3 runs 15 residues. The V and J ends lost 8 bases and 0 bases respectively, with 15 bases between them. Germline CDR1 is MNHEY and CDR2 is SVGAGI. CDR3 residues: CASDAIGGSTDTQYF. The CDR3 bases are TGTGCCAGCGACGCGATTGGAGGGAGCACAGATACGCAGTATTTT.